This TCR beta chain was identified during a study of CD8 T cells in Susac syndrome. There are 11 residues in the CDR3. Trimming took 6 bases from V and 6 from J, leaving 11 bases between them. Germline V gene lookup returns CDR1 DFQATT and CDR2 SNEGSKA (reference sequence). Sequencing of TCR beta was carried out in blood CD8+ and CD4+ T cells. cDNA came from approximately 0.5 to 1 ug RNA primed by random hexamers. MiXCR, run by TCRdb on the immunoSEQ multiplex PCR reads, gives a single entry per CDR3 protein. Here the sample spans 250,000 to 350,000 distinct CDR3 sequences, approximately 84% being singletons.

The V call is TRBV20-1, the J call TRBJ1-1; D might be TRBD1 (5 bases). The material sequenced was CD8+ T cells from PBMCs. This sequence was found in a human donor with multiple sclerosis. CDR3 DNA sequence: TGCAGTGCGGAGGGGTACCCTGAAGCTTTCTTT. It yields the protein CSAEGYPEAFF.